The TCR beta chain under discussion was sequenced for a study of T cell responses to AZD1222 COVID-19 vaccine. Study as a whole: Second-dose schedules of about 4 or about 12 weeks were combined. Study-level points and caveats: Unmutated variant regions are reportedly the target of nearly half of TCRs that are spike-specific. Vaccine-associated CD4 TCRs spanned spike, dominant at 160-218 and 743-854. Two AZD1222 doses significantly raised spike-specific TCR breadth and depth over controls.

As for this clone: Its antigen is currently unknown. A read error is possible here, since a much larger clone lies one base away. The same CDR3 arises from other DNA sequences in this sample as well.

Generated by immunoSEQ multiplex PCR, the TCRdb table keeps only in-frame clones and is missing some. Of some 110,000 clones listed, nearly 95% are singletons. The TCR originated in an adult in good health. The sample consisted of peripheral blood, taken on day 0 of AZD1222 vaccination.

CDR3 DNA sequence: TGTGCCAGCAGTGACGGGGACACCGGGGAGCTGTTTTTT. This sequence encodes CASSDGDTGELFF. The chain combines TRBV6-4 with TRBJ2-2; D unresolved. Trimming left V 2 bases short and J 3 bases short, with 4 bases between. CDR1 and CDR2 from the germline V gene are MRHNA and SNTAGT. The CDR3 totals 13 residues.